These 25 T cell receptor beta chains were sequenced from one sample in a study of T cells after posttransplantation cyclophosphamide. Cells defined as naive were viable CD3+CD4+ or CD3+CD8+ and CCR7+CD45RA+CD45RO-CD95-CD27+CD28+. Sequencing used immunoSEQ multiplex PCR; TCRdb keeps in-frame clones, though not all of them. Of about 31,000 clones in the sample, 91% were seen once. Sequencing input: naive CD4+ T cells sorted from blood. The receptors shown here come from a man aged 30 to 39 in good health and a related stem cell transplant donor.

This clone occurred once. The V gene is TRBV18, the J gene TRBJ2-3; 11 nucleotides line up with TRBD2. Germline-derived CDR1 and CDR2 are KGHSH and LQKENI. The CDR3 totals 17 residues. Trimming removed 0 bases from V and 1 base from J; junction bases left unmatched: 3. CDR3 sequence reads: CASSPPSGGGGTDTQYF. In DNA form, the CDR3 reads TGTGCCAGCTCACCACCTAGCGGGGGGGGAGGCACAGATACGCAGTATTTT.

This chain uses TRBV6-5 with TRBJ1-4; D might be TRBD1 (6 bases). This CDR3 spans 14 amino acids. Germline lookup yields CDR1 MNHEY and CDR2 SVGAGI. V was pared by 7 bases and J by 8 bases, with 17 bases between. CDR3 DNA sequence: TGTGCCAGCAAAAGGGGGGGGCGAGAGGAAAAACTGTTTTTT. Residues: CASKRGGREEKLFF.

This rearrangement joins TRBV19 to TRBJ1-2, with D tentatively TRBD1 (6 bases). V lost 5 bases to trimming and J lost 8 bases, with 12 bases between them. CDR1 is LNHDA, CDR2 SQIVND, per germline (reference sequence). The CDR3 sequence is 12 residues long. This CDR3 reads CASSPQGYGYTF. The CDR3 DNA reads as TGTGCCAGTAGTCCACAGGGATACGGCTACACCTTC. Full variable domain (outside the CDR3, taken from reference TRBV19 and TRBJ1-2): DGGITQSPKYLFRKEGQNVTLSCEQNLNHDAMYWYRQDPGQGLRLIYYSQIVNDFQKGDIAEGYSVSREKKESFPLTVTSAQKNPTAFYLCASSPQGYGYTFGSGTRLTVV.

This chain connects TRBV5-1 to TRBJ2-1; 10 bases match TRBD2. Trimming cost V 4 bases and J 5 bases; bases outside gene matches: 9. CDR3 length equals 16 residues. Germline loops: CDR1 SGHRS, CDR2 YFSETQ. The CDR3 DNA sequence: TGCGCCAGCAGCGCGGGCGTCACTAGCGGGAACAATGAGCAGTTCTTC. It specifies CASSAGVTSGNNEQFF. The variable domain in full, with the rest retrieved from reference TRBV5-1 and TRBJ2-1, is KAGVTQTPRYLIKTRGQQVTLSCSPISGHRSVSWYQQTPGQGLQFLFEYFSETQRNKGNFPGRFSGRQFSNSRSEMNVSTLELGDSALYLCASSAGVTSGNNEQFFGPGTRLTVL.

CDR3 sequence: CASSLDTVYGYTF. The CDR3 nucleotides are TGTGCCAGCAGCTTAGATACGGTCTATGGCTACACCTTC. This chain uses TRBV7-8 with TRBJ1-2; D is unclear. Trimming removed 1 base from V and 4 bases from J, with 7 bases in between. The germline V gene has CDR1 SGHVS and CDR2 FQNEAQ. The CDR3 totals 13 residues.

As for this clone: An end of the junction does not agree with germline; a read error may underlie this. Other nucleotide sequences in the sample specify the same CDR3. This chain links TRBV4-1 with TRBJ1-6; no firm D call. This CDR3 region has 15 residues. Germline values: CDR1 MGHRA, CDR2 YSYEKL. CDR3 residues: CASSQGREVNSPLHF. The CDR3 DNA is TGCGCCAGCAGCCAAGGGCGGGAAGTTAATTCCCCCCTCCACTTT.

The CDR3 DNA is TGTGCCAGTAGTATTAGTAACAATCAGCCCCAGCATTTT. The encoded protein is CASSISNNQPQHF. V usage is TRBV19 and J usage is TRBJ1-5; no clear D. Germline values: CDR1 LNHDA, CDR2 SQIVND (reference sequence). CDR3 length: 13 amino acids. Trimming took off 3 bases at V and 3 bases at J, with 6 bases between the two ends. The variable domain in full, completed from reference TRBV19 and TRBJ1-5, reads DGGITQSPKYLFRKEGQNVTLSCEQNLNHDAMYWYRQDPGQGLRLIYYSQIVNDFQKGDIAEGYSVSREKKESFPLTVTSAQKNPTAFYLCASSISNNQPQHFGDGTRLSIL.

This rearrangement joins TRBV5-1 to TRBJ2-7, with D maybe TRBD1 (6 bases). CDR1 SGHRS and CDR2 YFSETQ come from the germline V gene. V dropped 4 bases and J dropped 1 base, with 15 bases sitting between them. The CDR3 sequence is 15 residues long. The CDR3 loop is CASSHMTGISYEQYF. In DNA form, the CDR3 reads TGCGCCAGCAGCCACATGACAGGAATATCCTACGAGCAGTACTTC.

This rearrangement joins TRBV7-9 to TRBJ2-1, with a weak D call TRBD2 (7 bases). Germline CDR1 reads SEHNR; CDR2 reads FQNEAQ (reference sequence). Trimming removed 0 bases at V and 13 bases at J, with 13 bases between. The CDR3 has 13 residues. The CDR3 DNA reads as TGTGCCAGCAGCTTAGCGGGGGGGCCTCAACAGTTCTTC. This encodes CASSLAGGPQQFF.

The chain employs TRBV10-3 and TRBJ1-5; D remains ambiguous. Per the germline V gene, CDR1 is ENHRY and CDR2 is SYGVKD. Trimming shortened V by 3 bases and J by 1 base, and 16 bases separated the two germline ends. This CDR3 is 17 amino acids long. The CDR3 nucleotides are TGTGCCATCAGTGAAACCTTCCGGGGAGAAAGCAATCAGCCCCAGCATTTT. Its translation is CAISETFRGESNQPQHF.

The chain joins TRBV21-1 to TRBJ1-5. TRBV21-1 is classified as a pseudogene. This CDR3 has 13 residues. The CDR3 region has the DNA TGTGCCAGTTCCGATGCGGGTAATCAGCCCCAGCATTTT. This codes for CASSDAGNQPQHF.

The CDR3 sequence: CSASGANEQFF. The CDR3 bases are TGCAGTGCCTCGGGAGCCAATGAGCAGTTCTTC. This chain links TRBV20-1 with TRBJ2-1; possible D gene TRBD2, 6 bases. Germline CDR1 and CDR2: DFQATT and SNEGSKA (reference sequence). The V end lost 6 bases, the J end lost 6 bases, and 9 bases lay between the germline ends. The CDR3 loop spans 11 amino acids.

The chain carries TRBV13 and TRBJ2-4; D is ambiguous. This CDR3 contains 14 residues. The V and J ends lost 8 bases and 0 bases respectively, with 11 bases between them. Germline CDR1 is PRHDT and CDR2 is FYEKMQ (reference sequence). CDR3 sequence reads: CASSLRLAKNIQYF. CDR3 nucleotide sequence: TGTGCCAGCTCCCTTAGACTAGCCAAAAACATTCAGTACTTC.

The gene calls are TRBV28 and TRBJ1-5; TRBD1 is a possible D gene (6 bases). CDR3 size: 15 residues. V lost 8 bases to trimming and J lost 3 bases, with 17 bases between them. Germline V CDR1 and CDR2: MDHEN, SYDVKM. CDR3 in DNA: TGTGCCAGCGGGCGGGGGGCGCGAATCAATCAGCCCCAGCATTTT. It encodes CASGRGARINQPQHF.

The gene calls are TRBV7-6 and TRBJ2-5, with 12 nucleotides matching TRBD2. Germline CDR1 and CDR2: SGHVS and FNYEAQ. The ends lost 5 bases at V and 5 bases at J; junction bases unmatched: 6. The CDR3 sequence is 15 residues long. The CDR3, as DNA: TGTGCCAGCAGCCCCCTAGCGGGGGGGTCGGAGACCCAGTACTTC. Its translation is CASSPLAGGSETQYF.

The J gene is TRBJ2-4, the V gene TRBV9, with 13 bases matching TRBD2. The germline CDR1 and CDR2 sequences are SGDLS and YYNGEE. With 3 bases clipped from V and 11 bases from J, the junction kept 2 bases outside the gene matches. The CDR3 has 13 residues. DNA of the CDR3: TGTGCCAGCAGCGGGACTAGCGGGGGCTTTCAGTACTTC. Protein: CASSGTSGGFQYF.

The rearrangement joins TRBV19 to TRBJ2-5, with 7 bases that match TRBD2. This CDR3 contains 15 residues. After removal of 10 bases from V and 1 base from J, the junction contained 12 bases not matched to a gene. The germline CDR1 and CDR2 sequences are LNHDA and SQIVND (reference sequence). CDR3 amino acids: CATTPQAGVQETQYF. CDR3 coding DNA: TGTGCCACTACCCCGCAGGCGGGGGTCCAAGAGACCCAGTACTTC.

This clone was recorded once. V is TRBV7-8 and J is TRBJ2-1; 9 nucleotides align to TRBD2. The V and J ends lost 5 bases and 4 bases, in that order; junction bases with no gene match: 12. Germline lookup yields CDR1 SGHVS and CDR2 FQNEAQ. The CDR3 contains 17 residues. The CDR3: CASSLPLWRGGYNEQFF. The CDR3 DNA sequence: TGTGCCAGCAGCCTTCCATTATGGCGGGGGGGTTACAATGAGCAGTTCTTC.

CDR3 loop: CASSSRVSGEKLFF. The CDR3, as DNA: TGTGCCAGCAGCTCAAGGGTAAGCGGTGAAAAACTGTTTTTT. The chain uses TRBV5-6 and TRBJ1-4; no firm D call. The CDR3 is 14 amino acids. CDR1 and CDR2 (germline): SGHDT, YYEEEE. With 3 bases removed from V and 7 bases from J, the gap between germline ends came to 13 bases.

J is TRBJ2-1 and V is TRBV2, with 10 nucleotides matching TRBD1. Trimming at V came to 5 bases and at J to 6 bases, leaving 10 bases not matched to a gene. This CDR3 spans 16 amino acids. Germline V lookup: CDR1 SNHLY, CDR2 FYNNEI. The CDR3 nucleotides are TGTGCCAGCAGTACAGGGGTGGGACAGGGGTCCAATGAGCAGTTCTTC. Translated, it gives CASSTGVGQGSNEQFF.

The rearrangement joins TRBV10-3 to TRBJ2-2, with D maybe TRBD2 (6 bases). With 8 bases removed from V and 2 bases from J, the gap between germline ends came to 15 bases. The CDR3 extends over 15 amino acids. CDR1 ENHRY and CDR2 SYGVKD come from the germline V gene. The CDR3 bases are TGTGCCATCCTAGGAGGGCGGGAAAACACCGGGGAGCTGTTTTTT. Translation gives CAILGGRENTGELFF.

In nucleotides, the CDR3 is TGTGCCAGCAGCGTAGAAGGGGGAGAAGGTGGAAACACCATATATTTT. Protein sequence: CASSVEGGEGGNTIYF. The genes are TRBV9 and TRBJ1-3; a weak D match, TRBD1 (6 bases). This CDR3 spans 16 amino acids. The germline CDR1 and CDR2 sequences are SGDLS and YYNGEE. The V end was cut by 0 bases, the J end by 3 bases, with 13 bases between.

The chain uses TRBV9 and TRBJ2-1; 12 bases map to TRBD2. V lost 0 bases and J lost 9; bases outside the gene matches: 4. Germline CDR1 reads SGDLS; CDR2 reads YYNGEE. This CDR3 region has 15 residues. In DNA, the CDR3 is TGTGCCAGCAGCGTAGGGACTAGCGGGGTCGGTGAGCAGTTCTTC. It codes for CASSVGTSGVGEQFF.

The chain carries TRBV4-2 and TRBJ2-2, with D tentatively TRBD1 (6 bases). This CDR3 region has 15 residues. With 3 bases removed from V and 6 bases from J, the gap between germline ends came to 14 bases. Per the germline V gene, CDR1 is LGHNA and CDR2 is YNFKEQ. CDR3 nucleotide sequence: TGTGCCAGCAGCCACCTACGTACAGGGCCCGGGGAGCTGTTTTTT. This sequence encodes CASSHLRTGPGELFF.

This clone appeared a single time. This chain links TRBV28 with TRBJ1-6; 10 positions match TRBD1. V gave up 10 bases and J gave up 7 bases; unmatched junction bases: 7. The length of the CDR3 is 14 residues. Germline CDR1 and CDR2: MDHEN and SYDVKM. CDR3 nucleotides: TGTGCCATTCCAGGGGGACAGGGGAATTCACCCCTCCACTTT. It specifies CAIPGGQGNSPLHF.